A selection of T cell receptor beta chains follows, all from one sample in a study of cytomegalovirus exposure and HLA in healthy donors. Clones were sequenced by immunoSEQ multiplex PCR, and TCRdb holds only the in-frame ones, with some missing. The data show 150,000 to 200,000 clones, approximately 80% seen once. Sequencing used PBMCs. These receptors came from a woman between 40 and 55 years old in good health and CMV-seropositive. Both conserved end residues are part of each CDR3. The D gene is left open where the match is weak. Clone size is given for some rows only: seen once, a few or many times, or a class if the clone is expanded.

clone size: .
CDR3 length: 15
D gene: TRBD1
V gene: TRBV6-5
J gene: TRBJ1-2
CDR3 DNA: TGTGCCAGCAGTAGGACAGGGGGGCCGAACTATGGCTACACCTTC
CDR3 protein: CASSRTGGPNYGYTF

clone size: .
CDR3 length: 15
D gene: TRBD1
V gene: TRBV10-3
J gene: TRBJ2-7
CDR3 DNA: TGTGCCATCAGTGCTCCCCGACAGGGGTCGCACGAGCAGTACTTC
CDR3 protein: CAISAPRQGSHEQYF

clone size: .
CDR3 length: 18
D gene: TRBD1
V gene: TRBV25-1
J gene: TRBJ2-2
CDR3 DNA: TGTGCCAGCAACGGAAGGGGAAGCACAGGGGGCGCGTCCGGGGAGCTGTTTTTT
CDR3 protein: CASNGRGSTGGASGELFF

clone size: .
CDR3 length: 15
D gene: TRBD1
V gene: TRBV27
J gene: TRBJ2-5
CDR3 DNA: TGTGCCAGCAGTTTTACCGGGACAGTTCAAGAGACCCAGTACTTC
CDR3 protein: CASSFTGTVQETQYF

clone size: .
CDR3 length: 14
D gene: TRBD2
V gene: TRBV5-6
J gene: TRBJ2-1
CDR3 DNA: TGTGCCAGCCTCTCGCGGGGGGGTGGCAATGAGCAGTTCTTC
CDR3 protein: CASLSRGGGNEQFF

clone size: few
CDR3 length: 19
D gene: TRBD2
V gene: TRBV4-3
J gene: TRBJ2-3
CDR3 DNA: TGCGCCAGCAGCCAAGATTACCCTGCTAGCGGGGGACGGGCAGATACGCAGTATTTT
CDR3 protein: CASSQDYPASGGRADTQYF

clone size: .
CDR3 length: 16
D gene: .
V gene: TRBV19
J gene: TRBJ2-1
CDR3 DNA: TGTGCCAGTAGTACTCCCCCTTTCAGGATGTACAATGAGCAGTTCTTC
CDR3 protein: CASSTPPFRMYNEQFF

clone size: .
CDR3 length: 15
D gene: TRBD1
V gene: TRBV19
J gene: TRBJ1-5
CDR3 DNA: TGTGCCAGTAGAGCACGGGACAGAGGGAATCAGCCCCAGCATTTT
CDR3 protein: CASRARDRGNQPQHF

clone size: .
CDR3 length: 11
D gene: .
V gene: TRBV2
J gene: TRBJ2-7
CDR3 DNA: TGTGCCAGCGGCGGGACAGCCGAGCAGTACTTC
CDR3 protein: CASGGTAEQYF

clone size: .
CDR3 length: 16
D gene: .
V gene: TRBV5-1
J gene: TRBJ2-5
CDR3 DNA: TGCGCCAGCAGCTTGGAAGGTCGGGGGGCTCGAGAGACCCAGTACTTC
CDR3 protein: CASSLEGRGARETQYF

clone size: .
CDR3 length: 15
D gene: TRBD2
V gene: TRBV7-8
J gene: TRBJ2-7
CDR3 DNA: TGTGCCAGCAGCCAACTAGCGGGAGGCTCCTACGAGCAGTACTTC
CDR3 protein: CASSQLAGGSYEQYF

clone size: .
CDR3 length: 15
D gene: .
V gene: TRBV19
J gene: TRBJ1-5
CDR3 DNA: TGTGCCAGTAGTATAGCCAACAGAATAGATCAGCCCCAGCATTTT
CDR3 protein: CASSIANRIDQPQHF

clone size: .
CDR3 length: 16
D gene: TRBD1
V gene: TRBV7-8
J gene: TRBJ1-1
CDR3 DNA: TGTGCCAGCAGACTGGGACAGAATCTTATGAACACTGAAGCTTTCTTT
CDR3 protein: CASRLGQNLMNTEAFF

clone size: .
CDR3 length: 13
D gene: .
V gene: TRBV28
J gene: TRBJ2-5
CDR3 DNA: TGTGCCAGCAGTTTAGAGGGAGGAGAGACCCAGTACTTC
CDR3 protein: CASSLEGGETQYF

clone size: once
CDR3 length: 14
D gene: .
V gene: TRBV2
J gene: TRBJ1-6
CDR3 DNA: TGTGCCAGCAGTGTAGGAAGACTGAATTCACCCCTCCACTTT
CDR3 protein: CASSVGRLNSPLHF

clone size: .
CDR3 length: 18
D gene: TRBD2
V gene: TRBV10-2
J gene: TRBJ2-2
CDR3 DNA: TGCGCCAGCAGTGAAGGACTAGCGGGAGGGCCGAACACCGGGGAGCTGTTTTTT
CDR3 protein: CASSEGLAGGPNTGELFF

clone size: .
CDR3 length: 13
D gene: .
V gene: TRBV7-6
J gene: TRBJ2-2
CDR3 DNA: TGTGCCAGCAGCTTAACCAGGGTTGGGGAGCTGTTTTTT
CDR3 protein: CASSLTRVGELFF

clone size: once
CDR3 length: 16
D gene: .
V gene: TRBV5-1
J gene: TRBJ2-3
CDR3 DNA: TGCGCCAGCAGCTTGGAGTTCAGGGCGTCCGTGGATACGCAGTATTTT
CDR3 protein: CASSLEFRASVDTQYF

clone size: .
CDR3 length: 17
D gene: TRBD2
V gene: TRBV14
J gene: TRBJ2-4
CDR3 DNA: TGTGCCAGCAGCCCGACTAGCGGGAGGCCCGGGGCAAACATTCAGTACTTC
CDR3 protein: CASSPTSGRPGANIQYF

clone size: .
CDR3 length: 14
D gene: TRBD1
V gene: TRBV30
J gene: TRBJ1-4
CDR3 DNA: TGTGCCTGGAATATAGGGACAGGGAATGAAAAACTGTTTTTT
CDR3 protein: CAWNIGTGNEKLFF

clone size: .
CDR3 length: 15
D gene: .
V gene: TRBV4-3
J gene: TRBJ2-7
CDR3 DNA: TGCGCCAGCAGCCAAGGTACAGATAGGTCCCCCGAGCAGTACTTC
CDR3 protein: CASSQGTDRSPEQYF

clone size: .
CDR3 length: 13
D gene: .
V gene: TRBV4-3
J gene: TRBJ1-1
CDR3 DNA: TGCGCCAGCAGCCAAGTAAGGGGAACTGAAGCTTTCTTT
CDR3 protein: CASSQVRGTEAFF

clone size: .
CDR3 length: 16
D gene: .
V gene: TRBV7-2
J gene: TRBJ1-2
CDR3 DNA: TGTGCCAGCAGCTTCGGTGCCGGGCAGGGAAACTATGGCTACACCTTC
CDR3 protein: CASSFGAGQGNYGYTF

clone size: few
CDR3 length: 13
D gene: .
V gene: TRBV2
J gene: TRBJ1-4
CDR3 DNA: TGTGCCAGCTCGACAGGTCTTAATGAAAAACTGTTTTTT
CDR3 protein: CASSTGLNEKLFF

clone size: few
CDR3 length: 19
D gene: .
V gene: TRBV19
J gene: TRBJ2-1
CDR3 DNA: TGTGCCAGTAGTATATTTCGGTTGTCCTTGTCTAGCTCCTACAATGAGCAGTTCTTC
CDR3 protein: CASSIFRLSLSSSYNEQFF

clone size: once
CDR3 length: 14
D gene: TRBD1
V gene: TRBV19
J gene: TRBJ2-7
CDR3 DNA: TGTGCCAGTAGTACAAACAGGGGTTCCTACGAGCAGTACTTC
CDR3 protein: CASSTNRGSYEQYF

clone size: .
CDR3 length: 15
D gene: .
V gene: TRBV6-5
J gene: TRBJ1-5
CDR3 DNA: TGTGCCAGCAGTTACTCATCGAGTAGCAATCAGCCCCAGCATTTT
CDR3 protein: CASSYSSSSNQPQHF

clone size: .
CDR3 length: 16
D gene: TRBD2
V gene: TRBV7-2
J gene: TRBJ2-7
CDR3 DNA: TGTGCCAGCAGCCCGGGACTAGCGTTAACCGTCTACGAGCAGTACTTC
CDR3 protein: CASSPGLALTVYEQYF

clone size: .
CDR3 length: 13
D gene: .
V gene: TRBV7-8
J gene: TRBJ1-1
CDR3 DNA: TGTGCCAGCAGCTTAGAGCAGAACACTGAAGCTTTCTTT
CDR3 protein: CASSLEQNTEAFF

clone size: .
CDR3 length: 13
D gene: .
V gene: TRBV11-2
J gene: TRBJ1-6
CDR3 DNA: TGTGCCAGCAGCTTACTACGTGAGGTCCCCCTCCACTTT
CDR3 protein: CASSLLREVPLHF

clone size: .
CDR3 length: 15
D gene: .
V gene: TRBV5-1
J gene: TRBJ2-3
CDR3 DNA: TGCGCCAGCAGCCTGGAGGACAGCTCCACAGATACGCAGTATTTT
CDR3 protein: CASSLEDSSTDTQYF